The rows below give T cell receptor beta chains drawn from one sample of a study of regulatory T cells in long-lasting Graves disease. TCRdb reprocessed the multiplex PCR reads with MiXCR, giving one entry per CDR3 protein. The data contain about half a million distinct CDR3 sequences, 9.5% to 15% of them singletons. A further study also used this sample, focusing on T cells in Graves' hyperthyroidism and ophthalmopathy.

The specimen comprised peripheral blood mononuclear cells (PBMCs), sampled at new diagnosis, from a patient treated with antithyroid drugs. Receptor source: a woman aged 25 to 39 with Graves disease. The CDR3 runs from the conserved cysteine through the conserved F or W. The order of the fields is J gene, D gene, V gene, clone size, CDR3 protein, CDR3 DNA. A D gene is named only where the DNA matches it firmly. Expanded clones get a size class; other rows say once, few or many, or leave the size out.

J: TRBJ2-3; D: -; V: TRBV6-5; size: few; CDR3: CASSYGRTVPDTDTQYF; DNA: TGTGCCAGCAGTTACGGGAGGACAGTGCCTGACACAGATACGCAGTATTTT
J: TRBJ1-5; D: TRBD1; V: TRBV6-1; size: few; CDR3: CATRDRSSRPQHF; DNA: TGTGCCACACGGGACAGGAGTAGTCGGCCCCAGCATTTT
J: TRBJ1-4; D: -; V: TRBV5-1; size: many; CDR3: CASSLMGGREKLFF; DNA: TGCGCCAGCAGCTTGATGGGGGGCAGGGAAAAACTGTTTTTT
J: TRBJ2-1; D: -; V: TRBV11-2; size: many; CDR3: CASSLRGSYNEQFF; DNA: TGTGCCAGCAGCTTAAGGGGCAGTTACAATGAGCAGTTCTTC
J: TRBJ1-2; D: -; V: TRBV20-1; size: many; CDR3: CSARHPFGGDGYTF; DNA: TGCAGTGCTAGACATCCATTCGGGGGCGATGGCTACACCTTC
J: TRBJ1-1; D: -; V: TRBV11-3; size: many; CDR3: CASSHREFSTEAFF; DNA: TGTGCCAGCAGCCACAGGGAGTTTAGCACTGAAGCTTTCTTT
J: TRBJ1-2; D: -; V: TRBV6-2/TRBV6-3; size: -; CDR3: CASSYGRGGGYTF; DNA: TGTGCCAGCAGTTACGGGAGGGGGGGTGGCTACACCTTC
J: TRBJ2-7; D: -; V: TRBV20-1; size: -; CDR3: CSARSGAPSYEQYF; DNA: TGCAGTGCTAGATCCGGGGCACCCTCCTACGAGCAGTACTTC
J: TRBJ2-3; D: -; V: TRBV2; size: many; CDR3: CASRDRESGPDTQYF; DNA: TGTGCCAGCAGGGACCGGGAGAGCGGCCCAGATACGCAGTATTTT
J: TRBJ2-7; D: TRBD2; V: TRBV11-1; size: many; CDR3: CASSLGFGTRIYEQYF; DNA: TGTGCCAGCAGCTTGGGATTTGGGACTAGGATTTACGAGCAGTACTTC
J: TRBJ2-1; D: -; V: TRBV6-2/TRBV6-3; size: many; CDR3: CAIKGYNEQFF; DNA: TGTGCCATTAAGGGTTACAATGAGCAGTTCTTC
J: TRBJ2-2; D: TRBD2; V: TRBV19; size: -; CDR3: CATRLAGGPNTGELFF; DNA: TGTGCCACCAGACTAGCGGGAGGCCCAAACACCGGGGAGCTGTTTTTT
J: TRBJ1-5; D: TRBD1; V: TRBV4-1; size: many; CDR3: CASSQGPDRWGQPQHF; DNA: TGCGCCAGCAGCCAAGGCCCGGACAGGTGGGGTCAGCCCCAGCATTTT
J: TRBJ2-7; D: TRBD1; V: TRBV2; size: many; CDR3: CASRADRATSYEQYF; DNA: TGTGCCAGCAGAGCGGACAGGGCAACCTCCTACGAGCAGTACTTC
J: TRBJ2-1; D: TRBD2; V: TRBV5-1; size: -; CDR3: CASSFGTSGFNEQFF; DNA: TGCGCCAGCAGCTTCGGGACTAGCGGCTTCAATGAGCAGTTCTTC
J: TRBJ2-5; D: -; V: TRBV11-3; size: many; CDR3: CASSLPRGSQETQYF; DNA: TGTGCCAGCAGCTTACCCCGGGGCAGCCAAGAGACCCAGTACTTC
J: TRBJ1-1; D: -; V: TRBV6-2/TRBV6-3; size: many; CDR3: CASKRDSVKEAFF; DNA: TGTGCCAGCAAACGTGACAGCGTGAAGGAAGCTTTCTTT
J: TRBJ2-7; D: TRBD2; V: TRBV5-1; size: many; CDR3: CASSRQGTSGYEQYF; DNA: TGCGCCAGCAGCCGTCAGGGAACTAGCGGCTACGAGCAGTACTTC
J: TRBJ1-5; D: TRBD1; V: TRBV20-1; size: few; CDR3: CSASWTGQTSNQPQHF; DNA: TGCAGTGCGTCCTGGACAGGGCAGACGAGCAATCAGCCCCAGCATTTT
J: TRBJ2-7; D: TRBD2; V: TRBV5-1; size: many; CDR3: CASSLRATNSGRRAYEQYF; DNA: TGCGCCAGCAGCTTGCGAGCAACAAATAGCGGGAGGAGGGCCTACGAGCAGTACTTC
J: TRBJ2-1; D: TRBD2; V: TRBV4-1; size: many; CDR3: CASSLGLAGGSYNEQFF; DNA: TGCGCCAGCAGCCTCGGACTAGCGGGAGGATCCTACAATGAGCAGTTCTTC
J: TRBJ2-7; D: TRBD2; V: TRBV10-2; size: many; CDR3: CASSQRESSYEQYF; DNA: TGCGCCAGCAGCCAGCGGGAGAGCTCCTACGAGCAGTACTTC
J: TRBJ2-5; D: -; V: TRBV6-5; size: many; CDR3: CASSSRTTHQYF; DNA: TGTGCCAGCAGTTCCCGGACTACCCACCAGTACTTC
J: TRBJ2-7; D: -; V: TRBV11-2; size: many; CDR3: CASSLARQHAVGQYF; DNA: TGTGCCAGCAGCTTAGCAAGACAACACGCAGTCGGGCAGTACTTC
J: TRBJ1-6; D: -; V: TRBV18; size: many; CDR3: CASSRRPDPSPLHF; DNA: TGTGCCAGCTCACGTCGGCCGGACCCTTCACCCCTCCACTTT
J: TRBJ1-1; D: TRBD1; V: TRBV12-3/TRBV12-4; size: few; CDR3: CASRRQDRANTEAFF; DNA: TGTGCCAGCAGGAGGCAGGACAGGGCGAACACTGAAGCTTTCTTT
J: TRBJ1-1; D: -; V: TRBV5-1; size: many; CDR3: CASSSELGGRSNTEAFF; DNA: TGCGCCAGCAGCTCTGAGCTTGGGGGGAGGTCGAACACTGAAGCTTTCTTT
J: TRBJ2-1; D: -; V: TRBV24-1; size: many; CDR3: CATSGGPYYNEQFF; DNA: TGTGCCACCAGTGGAGGACCTTACTACAATGAGCAGTTCTTC
J: TRBJ2-2; D: -; V: TRBV2; size: many; CDR3: CASYFTGELFF; DNA: TGTGCCAGCTACTTTACCGGGGAGCTGTTTTTT
J: TRBJ2-1; D: -; V: TRBV20-1; size: many; CDR3: CSARDAVSYNEQFF; DNA: TGCAGTGCTCGGGACGCAGTCTCCTACAATGAGCAGTTCTTC
J: TRBJ1-4; D: -; V: TRBV2; size: many; CDR3: CASSMGALNEKLFF; DNA: TGTGCCAGCAGTATGGGGGCCCTTAATGAAAAACTGTTTTTT
J: TRBJ1-2; D: -; V: TRBV13; size: many; CDR3: CASSLGLRVGYTF; DNA: TGTGCCAGCAGCTTAGGCCTACGGGTTGGCTACACCTTC
J: TRBJ1-1; D: -; V: TRBV11-1; size: many; CDR3: CASSLLRHTEAFF; DNA: TGTGCCAGCAGCCTTTTAAGGCACACTGAAGCTTTCTTT
J: TRBJ2-7; D: -; V: TRBV18; size: many; CDR3: CASSPRPRSYEQYF; DNA: TGTGCCAGCTCACCACGGCCTCGGAGCTACGAGCAGTACTTC
J: TRBJ2-7; D: -; V: TRBV10-3; size: many; CDR3: CAISEAQLRSYEQYF; DNA: TGTGCCATCAGTGAGGCCCAGCTACGTTCCTACGAGCAGTACTTC
J: TRBJ2-7; D: -; V: TRBV28; size: many; CDR3: CASSSDGGGSYEQYF; DNA: TGTGCCAGCAGTTCGGACGGTGGTGGGTCCTACGAGCAGTACTTC
J: TRBJ2-7; D: -; V: TRBV9; size: few; CDR3: CASSVDSGYEQYF; DNA: TGTGCCAGCAGCGTAGATTCAGGGTACGAGCAGTACTTC